Listed here are 7 T cell receptor beta chains from one sample, sequenced in a study of T cells in Graves' hyperthyroidism and ophthalmopathy. What was amplified from RNA transcripts were TCR beta CDR3 regions. The HTBI set primed first-round TCR CDR3 RT-PCR. TCRdb independently ran MiXCR on the multiplex PCR reads; one entry per CDR3 protein. The top ten clones hold about 44% of a sample with roughly 110,000 distinct CDR3 sequences, 16% of them seen once. Sequenced material: blood. The receptors shown here come from a woman aged 45-65 years with Graves' hyperthyroidism.

The J gene is TRBJ2-1, the V gene TRBV2, with TRBD2 matching 8 bases. Germline V gives CDR1 SNHLY, CDR2 FYNNEI. With V trimmed by 0 bases and J by 1 base, 5 bases remained unmatched. The CDR3 loop spans 17 amino acids. The CDR3 sequence is CASSEAGASGSYNEQFF. The CDR3 nucleotides are TGTGCCAGCAGTGAAGCGGGGGCTAGCGGGTCCTACAATGAGCAGTTCTTC.

In this sample, this clonotype turned up many times. The chain uses TRBV2 and TRBJ1-5; D possibly corresponds to TRBD1 (5 bases). From germline, CDR1 is SNHLY and CDR2 FYNNEI. V lost 7 bases and J 3 bases, leaving 10 bases between the germline ends. This CDR3 spans 13 amino acids. The CDR3, as DNA: TGTGCCAGCACGGGGGGTAACAATCAGCCCCAGCATTTT. This encodes CASTGGNNQPQHF.

The chain links TRBV4-2 to TRBJ1-5, with 9 bases fitting TRBD1. The germline CDR1 and CDR2 sequences are LGHNA and YNFKEQ. This CDR3 has 16 amino acids. Unmatched junction bases numbered 9, after V lost 1 base and J lost 8 bases. CDR3 bases: TGTGCCAGCAGCCAAGTCCCGGGACAGGGCAAGGAGCCCCAGCATTTT. Amino acid sequence: CASSQVPGQGKEPQHF.

This clonotype was counted ten times or more. CDR3 sequence reads: CASSTTNRGRYTEAFF. The DNA of the CDR3 is TGTGCCAGCAGCACGACTAACAGGGGGCGGTACACTGAAGCTTTCTTT. The rearrangement uses TRBV7-8 and TRBJ1-1; 9 positions agree with TRBD1. The germline V gene has CDR1 SGHVS and CDR2 FQNEAQ. This CDR3 has 16 amino acids. J was trimmed by 3 bases and V by 5 bases; bases with no gene match: 10. Drawing the rest from reference TRBV7-8 and TRBJ1-1, the complete variable domain is GAGVSQSPRYKVAKRGQDVALRCDPISGHVSLFWYQQALGQGPEFLTYFQNEAQLDKSGLPSDRFFAERPEGSVSTLKIQRTQQEDSAVYLCASSTTNRGRYTEAFFGQGTRLTVV.

This chain uses TRBV2 with TRBJ2-1, with D possibly TRBD2 on 6 matching bases. Deletions cut 6 bases from V and 4 bases from J, with 16 bases between. The CDR3 runs to 15 residues. Germline lookup yields CDR1 SNHLY and CDR2 FYNNEI. In DNA form, the CDR3 reads TGTGCCAGCAGCTTAGGCGGGACCTCGTACAATGAGCAGTTCTTC. Its protein product is CASSLGGTSYNEQFF.

This clonotype was observed many times. The chain employs TRBV7-9 and TRBJ2-3; 7 bases align to TRBD1. Germline loops: CDR1 SEHNR, CDR2 FQNEAQ (reference sequence). The ends lost 4 bases at V and 4 bases at J; junction bases unmatched: 8. This CDR3 contains 15 residues. CDR3 nucleotides: TGTGCCAGCAGCTCACAGGGGTTTGTGGCAGATACGCAGTATTTT. Translation: CASSSQGFVADTQYF.

As regards this clonotype: This may come from a read error, since a much larger clone is one base off. The chain's CDR3 is CASSLGGHTEASF. The CDR3 DNA reads as TGTGCCAGCAGCTTAGGGGGACACACTGAAGCTTCCTTT. V gene TRBV7-3 combines with J gene TRBJ1-1, with D maybe TRBD1 (6 bases). The CDR3 length is 13 residues. Germline CDR1 and CDR2: SGHTA and FQGTGA.